This T cell receptor beta chain came from a study of PD-L1 blockade in urothelial cancer. Overall study: Blood analysis was done at 3 weeks (second dose) and 6 weeks after treatment began.

Findings and caveats of the study: Below-median pretreatment blood TCR clonality was associated with improved progression-free and overall survival.

Described time point: pretreatment peripheral blood. Per patient, between 1 and 8 samples were collected at pretreatment and on-treatment time points. A note on this clone: Antigen unknown.

Profiled with immunoSEQ multiplex PCR; TCRdb holds only in-frame clones, not every one. The sample gives some 50,000 clones, approximately 88% of which show up once; roughly 15% is in the top ten. There are 16 residues in the CDR3. The V and J ends lost 1 base and 8 bases, in that order; junction bases with no gene match: 7. Germline CDR1 MDHEN, CDR2 SYDVKM. The sequence came from a woman aged 55 to 70 with urothelial cancer. The starting material was PBMCs, obtained around atezolizumab (anti-PD-L1) treatment. This rearrangement joins TRBV28 to TRBJ2-1, with TRBD2 matching over 11 bases. The CDR3 reads CASSLLGLAAGDEQFF. The CDR3 nucleotides are TGTGCCAGCAGTTTATTGGGACTAGCGGCAGGGGATGAGCAGTTCTTC.